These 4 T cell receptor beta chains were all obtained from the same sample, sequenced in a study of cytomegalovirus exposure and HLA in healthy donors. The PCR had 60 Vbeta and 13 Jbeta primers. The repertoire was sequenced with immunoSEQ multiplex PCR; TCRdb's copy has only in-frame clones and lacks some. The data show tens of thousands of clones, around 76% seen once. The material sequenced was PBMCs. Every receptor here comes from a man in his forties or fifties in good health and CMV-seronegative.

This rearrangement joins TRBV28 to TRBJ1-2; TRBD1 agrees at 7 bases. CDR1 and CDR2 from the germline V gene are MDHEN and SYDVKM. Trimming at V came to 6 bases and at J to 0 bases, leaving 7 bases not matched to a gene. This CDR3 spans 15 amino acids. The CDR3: CASRTRQGPNYGYTF. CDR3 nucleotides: TGTGCCAGCAGGACCCGACAGGGTCCTAACTATGGCTACACCTTC.

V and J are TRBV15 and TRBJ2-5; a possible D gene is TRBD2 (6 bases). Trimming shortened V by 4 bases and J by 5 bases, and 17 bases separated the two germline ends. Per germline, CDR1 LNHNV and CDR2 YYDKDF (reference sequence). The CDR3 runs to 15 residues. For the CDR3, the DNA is TGTGCCACCAGCACCCGGTCTGGGACTCGGGAGACCCAGTACTTC. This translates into CATSTRSGTRETQYF.

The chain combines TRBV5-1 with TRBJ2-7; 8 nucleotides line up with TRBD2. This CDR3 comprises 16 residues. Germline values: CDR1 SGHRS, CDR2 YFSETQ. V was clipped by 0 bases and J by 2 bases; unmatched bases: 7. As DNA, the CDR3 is TGCGCCAGCAGCTTGGTTCGGGGTAGCGGGACCTACGAGCAGTACTTC. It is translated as CASSLVRGSGTYEQYF.

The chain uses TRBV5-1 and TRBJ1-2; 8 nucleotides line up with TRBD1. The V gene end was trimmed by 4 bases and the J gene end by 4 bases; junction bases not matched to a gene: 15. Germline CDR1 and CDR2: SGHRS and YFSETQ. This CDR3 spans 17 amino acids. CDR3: CASSRTLGQGGGYGYTF. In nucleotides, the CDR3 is TGCGCCAGCAGCCGAACCCTAGGACAGGGCGGAGGCTATGGCTACACCTTC.